This T cell receptor (beta chain) originates from a study of CD8+ T cells in alopecia areata. For the study at large: The percentage of affected scalp area served as the score of severity for treated patients. Points from the study as a whole: Under tofacitinib, fewer expanded CD8+ clones appeared among the top 100 scalp clones. More clonal than normal scalp was lesional scalp, particularly alopecia totalis/universalis.

Points on this clone: The antigen is unknown.

As for treatment: oral pan-JAK inhibitor, 5-10 mg twice daily. cDNA reverse transcribed from extracted RNA served as the sequencing template. Using immunoSEQ multiplex PCR, the repertoire was profiled, and TCRdb retains in-frame clones only, with some absent. Counted here are about 210,000 clones, 66% occurring once; the ten biggest clones make up around 1.3%. Trimming pared 1 base from V and 2 bases from J, leaving 8 bases between. The germline V gene encodes CDR1 GTSNPN and CDR2 SVGIG (reference sequence). The CDR3 is 14 residues long. This sample comprised CD4+ T cells sorted from blood, obtained between weeks 43 and 45, from a patient treated with tofacitinib. The genes are TRBV30 and TRBJ2-2; possibly TRBD1 for D (5 bases). This sequence was found in a human donor with alopecia areata. The CDR3 sequence: CAWSEGLNTGELFF. Written as DNA, the CDR3 is TGTGCCTGGAGTGAGGGGCTAAACACCGGGGAGCTGTTTTTT.